The 16 T cell receptor beta chains listed next were all sequenced from one sample in a study of T cells in Graves' hyperthyroidism and ophthalmopathy. The TCR beta CDR3 regions underwent amplification using RNA transcripts as the source. The HTBI primer set drove a first-round RT-PCR of the TCR CDR3. Using its own MiXCR run on the multiplex PCR reads, TCRdb lists one record per CDR3 protein. The table shows a few hundred thousand distinct CDR3 sequences, with around 46% occurring only once. The sequencing sample was made of peripheral blood or thyroid tissue (not recorded which). These receptors all come from a woman aged 18-29 years with Graves' hyperthyroidism.

V gene TRBV9 combines with J gene TRBJ2-5; weak D call: TRBD1 (5 bases). The J call may be in error: the DNA end matches TRBJ2-1 better. CDR1 and CDR2 (germline): SGDLS, YYNGEE. The CDR3 is made up of 13 amino acids. CDR3 protein: CASSVGQLDEQFF. CDR3 nucleotide sequence: TGTGCCAGCAGCGTAGGACAGCTCGATGAGCAGTTCTTC.

The gene calls are TRBV7-9 and TRBJ2-7; unclear D gene. CDR3 size: 10 residues. V gave up 5 bases and J gave up 7 bases, with 6 bases separating them. CDR1 and CDR2 (germline): SEHNR, FQNEAQ (reference sequence). The CDR3 region is CASSPVEQYF. CDR3 coding DNA: TGTGCCAGCAGCCCCGTTGAGCAGTACTTC.

This clonotype was observed many times. J is TRBJ2-7 and V is TRBV6-5; 9 bases line up with TRBD1. J gave up 2 bases and V 6 bases, and 5 bases lay outside the gene matches. Germline CDR1 MNHEY, CDR2 SVGAGI. CDR3 length: 14 residues. CDR3 nucleotides: TGTGCCAGCAGCTATGGACAGGGGACCTACGAGCAGTACTTC. Protein: CASSYGQGTYEQYF.

This clonotype has at least ten counts. The genes are TRBV7-9 and TRBJ2-5; weak D call: TRBD1 (5 bases). The V end lost 7 bases, the J end lost 5 bases, and 17 bases lay between the germline ends. CDR1 SEHNR and CDR2 FQNEAQ come from the germline V gene (reference sequence). The CDR3 is 14 residues long. The CDR3, as DNA: TGTGCCAGCATCCCCAGGGTAGGGATGGAGACCCAGTACTTC. Its protein product is CASIPRVGMETQYF.

This clonotype has a single count. This chain uses TRBV12-5 with TRBJ1-5, with D uncertain. Germline assignment: CDR1 LGHNT and CDR2 FRNRAP. This CDR3 is built from 12 residues. V gave up 1 base and J gave up 5 bases, with 3 bases separating them. The CDR3 bases are TGTGCTAGTGGTTTGGAGTATCAGCCCCAGCATTTT. This gives the protein CASGLEYQPQHF. Full variable domain (outside the CDR3, taken from reference TRBV12-5 and TRBJ1-5): DARVTQTPRHKVTEMGQEVTMRCQPILGHNTVFWYRQTMMQGLELLAYFRNRAPLDDSGMPKDRFSAEMPDATLATLKIQPSEPRDSAVYFCASGLEYQPQHFGDGTRLSIL.

Of note for this clonotype: A much more abundant neighbour one base away suggests this may be a read error. The chain employs TRBV10-3 and TRBJ2-7, with D possibly being TRBD1 or TRBD2 (7 bases each). The CDR3 is made up of 14 amino acids. CDR1 is ENHRY, CDR2 SYGVKD, per germline. Trimming shortened V by 5 bases and J by 3 bases, and 14 bases separated the two germline ends. The CDR3 DNA is TGTGCCATCAGTTACGGCAGGGGGGGCTACGAGCAGTACTTC. Encoded protein: CAISYGRGGYEQYF.

This clonotype was counted ten times or more. The V gene is TRBV19, the J gene TRBJ1-3; TRBD1 matches at 8 bases. This CDR3 comprises 17 residues. Trimming removed 8 bases from V and 2 bases from J; junction bases left unmatched: 14. The germline V gene encodes CDR1 LNHDA and CDR2 SQIVND (reference sequence). The CDR3 spells CASQVPSGRGPGNTIYF. The CDR3 DNA is TGTGCCAGTCAAGTCCCATCGGGCAGGGGGCCTGGAAACACCATATATTTT.

The J gene is TRBJ1-2, the V gene TRBV20-1; TRBD1 aligns across 12 bases. The germline gives CDR1 DFQATT, CDR2 SNEGSKA (reference sequence). The CDR3 covers 12 residues. After removal of 6 bases from V and 8 bases from J, the junction contained 4 bases not matched to a gene. CDR3 loop: CSAIGTGGGYTF. For the CDR3, the DNA is TGCAGTGCAATAGGGACAGGGGGCGGCTACACCTTC.

This clonotype was counted at least ten times. The V gene is TRBV5-1, the J gene TRBJ1-5, with 9 bases lining up with TRBD1. Germline trimming cut 3 bases from V and 1 base from J; bases unmatched to any gene: 14. Germline V lookup: CDR1 SGHRS, CDR2 YFSETQ. The CDR3 contains 19 residues. CDR3 nucleotide sequence: TGCGCCAGCAGCTCCGGAACTAAACAGGGGGCAGAGAGCAATCAGCCCCAGCATTTT. This gives the protein CASSSGTKQGAESNQPQHF.

This clonotype occurred many times. The V call is TRBV6-5, the J call TRBJ2-2, with D hard to call. V was shortened by 2 bases and J by 1 base, with 5 bases between the two germline ends. The CDR3 contains 14 residues. Looked up from germline, CDR1 is MNHEY and CDR2 is SVGAGI. CDR3 sequence (DNA): TGTGCCAGCAGTTACATAGAGAACACCGGGGAGCTGTTTTTT. Encoded protein: CASSYIENTGELFF.

Comment on this clonotype: A single base separates this from a much larger clone, so it may be a read error. Here the CDR3 omits its conserved ending phenylalanine or tryptophan, so a read error is the likely source. The chain has TRBV9 and TRBJ2-2, with 10 bases aligning to TRBD1. Germline values: CDR1 SGDLS, CDR2 YYNGEE. This CDR3 region has 15 residues. Trimming at V came to 2 bases and at J to 5 bases, leaving 3 bases not matched to a gene. In DNA form, the CDR3 reads TGTGCCAGCAGCGTGACAGGGGGCGGTACCGGGGAGCTGTTTCTT. Amino acid sequence: CASSVTGGGTGELFL.

This clonotype was observed many times. The chain employs TRBV7-8 and TRBJ2-7; 7 bases fit TRBD1. The CDR3 is 15 amino acids. Germline loops: CDR1 SGHVS, CDR2 FQNEAQ. The junction had 11 bases not matched to a gene; V was cut back by 4 bases and J by 5 bases. The CDR3 bases are TGTGCCAGCAGCTCCCCTAAGACAGGGACCCACGAGCAGTACTTC. It translates to CASSSPKTGTHEQYF.

V usage is TRBV25-1 and J usage is TRBJ1-1; the D gene is possibly TRBD1 (5 bases). V lost 8 bases to trimming and J lost 6 bases, with 19 bases between them. This CDR3 has 14 amino acids. CDR1 is MGHDK, CDR2 SYGVNS, per germline. The CDR3 coding sequence is TGTGCCAGCGTAGATCTCAGGGTCTTGCCTGAAGCTTTCTTT. Translating gives CASVDLRVLPEAFF.

Details on this clonotype: Sequence at one end of the junction differs from germline and may be a read error. This rearrangement joins TRBV12-3 or TRBV12-4 to TRBJ2-5; 9 bases align to TRBD2. CDR3 size: 15 residues. The CDR3 reads CASSPGLAGFETQYF. In DNA, the CDR3 is TGTGCCAGCAGTCCGGGACTAGCTGGTTTCGAGACTCAGTACTTC.

This clonotype has at least ten counts. V usage is TRBV20-1 and J usage is TRBJ2-2, with D possibly being TRBD2 (6 bases). V lost 3 bases, J lost 4 bases, and 12 bases lay in between. Germline loops: CDR1 DFQATT, CDR2 SNEGSKA (reference sequence). There are 14 residues in the CDR3. The CDR3 protein is CSASREYSTGELFF. CDR3 sequence (DNA): TGCAGTGCTAGCCGGGAGTACAGCACCGGGGAGCTGTTTTTT.

This clonotype came up many times. This chain uses TRBV29-1 with TRBJ2-5, with D unresolved. Trimming left V 6 bases short and J 2 bases short, with 13 bases between. Germline values: CDR1 SQVTM, CDR2 ANQGSEA. The CDR3 covers 13 residues. The CDR3 reads CSVLTGIQETQYF. CDR3 sequence (DNA): TGCAGCGTCTTGACTGGGATTCAAGAGACCCAGTACTTC.